A selection of T cell receptor beta chains follows, all from one sample in a study of response to subunit inactivated influenza vaccine. One entry per CDR3 protein, called by TCRdb with MiXCR from the RT-PCR reads. The sample contains some 640,000 distinct CDR3 sequences, 11% to 15% of which appear only once. The material sequenced was PBMCs from blood, taken 14 to 15 days before vaccination. The receptors here all came from a man aged 50 to 60 who received an inactivated influenza vaccine. CDR3s include the opening cysteine and the closing phenylalanine or tryptophan. D genes are given only for firm matches. The listing skips clone size in some rows; elsewhere it reads once, few, many or a size class.

J gene | V gene | clone size | D gene | CDR3 DNA | CDR3 protein
TRBJ2-1 | TRBV27 | few | - | TGTGCCAGCAGTTTCACCGGGGGTGGATACAATGAGCAGTTCTTC | CASSFTGGGYNEQFF
TRBJ2-1 | TRBV7-9 | - | TRBD1 | TGTGCCAGCAGCTTAGGATACCGGGACAGGGTTTTCAATGAGCAGTTCTTC | CASSLGYRDRVFNEQFF
TRBJ1-1 | TRBV11-3 | few | TRBD1 | TGTGCCAGCAGCCCCGGGACAGGGGACCCGGACACTGAAGCTTTCTTT | CASSPGTGDPDTEAFF
TRBJ2-3 | TRBV11-2 | few | - | TGTGCCAGCAGCTTAGTCGGAGGCCAGACAGATACGCAGTATTTT | CASSLVGGQTDTQYF
TRBJ2-7 | TRBV7-9 | few | TRBD1 | TGTGCCAGCAACCTAGGGACAGGATTCGAGCAGTACTTC | CASNLGTGFEQYF
TRBJ2-3 | TRBV2 | few | - | TGTGCCAGCACCCTCACCCGCTTGAACCCAGATACGCAGTATTTT | CASTLTRLNPDTQYF
TRBJ2-7 | TRBV29-1 | - | - | TGCAGCGTTATAGGAGTATGGGAGCAGTACTTC | CSVIGVWEQYF
TRBJ2-7 | TRBV4-2 | few | TRBD1 | TGTGCCAGCAGCCAAGATCTAGAGACAGGGGGTCGCGAGCAGTACTTC | CASSQDLETGGREQYF
TRBJ2-1 | TRBV19 | once | TRBD1 | TGTGCCAGTACCACCGGGACAGGGTTGGGAGAGCAGTTCTTC | CASTTGTGLGEQFF
TRBJ2-1 | TRBV6-2/TRBV6-3 | - | TRBD2 | TGTGCCAGCAGGGACGGGCGGGGGTTAAGCTCCTACAATGAGCAGTTCTTC | CASRDGRGLSSYNEQFF
TRBJ1-5 | TRBV6-2/TRBV6-3 | - | TRBD1 | TGTGCCAGCAGTTACGGGACAGGGGGTAATCAGCCCCAGCATTTT | CASSYGTGGNQPQHF
TRBJ2-7 | TRBV28 | - | - | TGTGCCAGCAGCAATCCGGGACATTCCTACGAGCAGTACTTC | CASSNPGHSYEQYF
TRBJ2-7 | TRBV15 | - | - | TGTGCCACCAGCCAAACCAAGGGGCCTTACGAGCAGTACTTC | CATSQTKGPYEQYF
TRBJ2-7 | TRBV5-1 | - | TRBD2 | TGCGCCAGCAGCTCGTCTAGCGGGGGGGGGTCCTACGAGCAGTACTTC | CASSSSSGGGSYEQYF